The table lists the clone carrying this T cell receptor (beta chain) with a few counts. TCRdb re-called the RACE reads through MiXCR, storing one row per CDR3 protein. Of about 270,000 distinct CDR3 sequences listed, around 7% were seen once; the top ten hold 1.2%. These data are taken from a study of human T cells and chemical hapten exposure. Time point meaning: pre-sensitization, week 0. Specified treatment: therapeutic diphenylcyclopropenone sensitization with weekly scalp DPC. Donation of samples came from alopecia patients who were 18 to 70 years old and suitable for DPC. Germline-derived CDR1 and CDR2 are MNHEY and SMNVEV (reference sequence). The CDR3 is made up of 19 amino acids. The trim removed 6 bases at V and 3 bases at J, leaving 22 bases unmatched.

The genes are TRBV27 and TRBJ1-2; 7 bases fit TRBD1. The source material was whole blood, sampled in connection with sensitization to the hapten diphenylcyclopropenone (DPC). This sequence was found in a man between 18 and 35 years old with alopecia areata. Some clones in this sample may be carry-over from other donors' samples. The CDR3 loop reads CASSRWSREQGILDYGYTF. CDR3 sequence (DNA): TGTGCCAGCAGCCGCTGGAGTAGAGAACAGGGGATTTTGGACTATGGCTACACCTTC.